This T cell receptor beta chain was recorded in a study of cytomegalovirus exposure and HLA in healthy donors. Points from the study as a whole: Despite most TCR sequences being rare, some public TCRs occurred in many donors. The CMV antigen specificity of a few CMV-associated chains was confirmed through in vitro analysis. Productive rates of about 87% or about 30% were seen for most TCR beta V segments in an earlier analysis.

The CDR3 runs 13 residues. The germline CDR1 and CDR2 sequences are SNHLY and FYNNEI. V was trimmed by 8 bases and J by 7 bases, leaving 12 bases between them. The PCR used 60 Vbeta and 13 Jbeta primers. Authors' methods: Roughly 81 million unique TCR beta chains, some 11 million shared, were counted in a later analysis. Assay used: immunoSEQ multiplex PCR; TCRdb lists only in-frame clones, some missing. Clone size and the V and J calls come from that table; the DNA yielded D and trimming. The table has more than 120,000 clones, 75% to 85% seen once; the top ten hold 5% to 7.5%. Remarks on this clone: As yet, its antigen is unknown.

The specimen was PBMCs. The origin of this receptor is a woman aged 40 to 50 in good health and CMV-seropositive. This chain links TRBV2 with TRBJ1-6; D possibly corresponds to TRBD1 (5 bases). As DNA, the CDR3 is TGTGCCAGCCAGACAGATGGGAATTCACCCCTCCACTTT. Protein product: CASQTDGNSPLHF.